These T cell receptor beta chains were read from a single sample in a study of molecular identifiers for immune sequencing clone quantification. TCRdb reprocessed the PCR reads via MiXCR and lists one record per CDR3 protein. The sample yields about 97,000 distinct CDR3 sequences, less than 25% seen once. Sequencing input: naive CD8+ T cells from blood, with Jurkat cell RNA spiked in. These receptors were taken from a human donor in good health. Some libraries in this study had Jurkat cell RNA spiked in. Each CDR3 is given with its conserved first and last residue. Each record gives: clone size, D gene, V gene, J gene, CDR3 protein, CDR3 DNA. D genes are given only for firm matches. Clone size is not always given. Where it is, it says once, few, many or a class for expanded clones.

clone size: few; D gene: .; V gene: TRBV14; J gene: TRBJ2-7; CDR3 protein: CASSHQYRYEQYF; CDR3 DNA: TGTGCCAGCAGCCACCAATATCGGTACGAGCAGTACTTC
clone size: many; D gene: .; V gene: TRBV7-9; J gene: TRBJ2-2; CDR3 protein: CASSNQNTGELFF; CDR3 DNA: TGTGCCAGCAGCAACCAAAACACCGGGGAGCTGTTTTTT
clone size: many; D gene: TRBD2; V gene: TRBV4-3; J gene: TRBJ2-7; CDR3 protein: CASSQDRGGPYEQYF; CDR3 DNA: TGCGCCAGCAGCCAAGACCGGGGAGGGCCCTACGAGCAGTACTTC
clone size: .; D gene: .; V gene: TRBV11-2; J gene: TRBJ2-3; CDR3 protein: CASSAGWGGDTDTQYF; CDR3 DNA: TGTGCCAGCAGCGCCGGCTGGGGCGGCGACACAGATACGCAGTATTTC
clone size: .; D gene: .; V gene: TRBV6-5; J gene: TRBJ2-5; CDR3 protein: CAMGGYSQETQYF; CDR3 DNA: TGTGCCATGGGGGGTTATAGCCAAGAGACCCAGTACTTC
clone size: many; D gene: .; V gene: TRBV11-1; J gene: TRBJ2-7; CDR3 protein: CASSLSQGYNEQYF; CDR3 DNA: TGTGCCAGCAGCTTATCTCAGGGGTACAACGAGCAGTACTTC
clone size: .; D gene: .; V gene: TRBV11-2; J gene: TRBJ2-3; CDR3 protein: CASSGGGRDSTDTQDF; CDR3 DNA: TGTGCCAGCAGCGGGGGAGGACGGGACAGCACAGATACGCAGGATTTT
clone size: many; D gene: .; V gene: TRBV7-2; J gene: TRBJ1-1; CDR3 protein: CASSLGAGFKAFF; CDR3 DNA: TGTGCCAGCAGCTTAGGCGCGGGATTCAAGGCTTTCTTT
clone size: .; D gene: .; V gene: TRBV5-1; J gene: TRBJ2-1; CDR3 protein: CASSSFGQSSYNEQFF; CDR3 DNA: TGCGCCAGCAGCTCGTTTGGACAGAGCTCCTACAATGAGCAGTTCTTC
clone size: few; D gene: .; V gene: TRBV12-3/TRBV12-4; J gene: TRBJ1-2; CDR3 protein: CASSLVARQPQGYTF; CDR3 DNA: TGTGCCAGCAGTTTGGTCGCCCGACAGCCTCAGGGCTACACCTTC
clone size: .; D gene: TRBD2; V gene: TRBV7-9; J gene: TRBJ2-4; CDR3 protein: CASSLVLAGELAKNIQYF; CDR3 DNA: TGTGCCAGCAGCTTAGTACTAGCGGGGGAACTAGCCAAAAACATTCAGTACTTC
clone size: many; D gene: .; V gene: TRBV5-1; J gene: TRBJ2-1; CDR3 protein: CASRSSYNEQFF; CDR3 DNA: TGCGCCAGCAGGAGCTCCTACAATGAGCAGTTCTTC
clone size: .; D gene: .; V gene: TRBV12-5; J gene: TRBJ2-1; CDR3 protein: CASCPGWGDYNEQFF; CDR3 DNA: TGTGCTAGCTGCCCCGGGTGGGGTGATTACAATGAGCAGTTCTTC
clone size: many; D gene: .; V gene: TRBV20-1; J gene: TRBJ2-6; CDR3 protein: CSASGGPSGANVLTF; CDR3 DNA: TGCAGTGCTAGCGGGGGACCTTCTGGGGCCAACGTCCTGACTTTC
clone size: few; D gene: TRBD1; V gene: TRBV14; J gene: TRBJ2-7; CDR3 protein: CASSSRQGYEQYF; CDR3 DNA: TGTGCCAGCAGCTCGAGACAGGGGTACGAGCAGTACTTC
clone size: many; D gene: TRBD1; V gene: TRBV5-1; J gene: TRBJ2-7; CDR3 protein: CASGTGGSEQYF; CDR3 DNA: TGCGCCAGTGGGACAGGGGGCAGCGAGCAGTACTTC
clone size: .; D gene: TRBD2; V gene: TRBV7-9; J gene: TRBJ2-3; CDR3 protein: CASTRLAGPDTQYF; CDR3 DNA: TGTGCCAGCACGAGACTAGCGGGACCAGATACGCAGTATTTC